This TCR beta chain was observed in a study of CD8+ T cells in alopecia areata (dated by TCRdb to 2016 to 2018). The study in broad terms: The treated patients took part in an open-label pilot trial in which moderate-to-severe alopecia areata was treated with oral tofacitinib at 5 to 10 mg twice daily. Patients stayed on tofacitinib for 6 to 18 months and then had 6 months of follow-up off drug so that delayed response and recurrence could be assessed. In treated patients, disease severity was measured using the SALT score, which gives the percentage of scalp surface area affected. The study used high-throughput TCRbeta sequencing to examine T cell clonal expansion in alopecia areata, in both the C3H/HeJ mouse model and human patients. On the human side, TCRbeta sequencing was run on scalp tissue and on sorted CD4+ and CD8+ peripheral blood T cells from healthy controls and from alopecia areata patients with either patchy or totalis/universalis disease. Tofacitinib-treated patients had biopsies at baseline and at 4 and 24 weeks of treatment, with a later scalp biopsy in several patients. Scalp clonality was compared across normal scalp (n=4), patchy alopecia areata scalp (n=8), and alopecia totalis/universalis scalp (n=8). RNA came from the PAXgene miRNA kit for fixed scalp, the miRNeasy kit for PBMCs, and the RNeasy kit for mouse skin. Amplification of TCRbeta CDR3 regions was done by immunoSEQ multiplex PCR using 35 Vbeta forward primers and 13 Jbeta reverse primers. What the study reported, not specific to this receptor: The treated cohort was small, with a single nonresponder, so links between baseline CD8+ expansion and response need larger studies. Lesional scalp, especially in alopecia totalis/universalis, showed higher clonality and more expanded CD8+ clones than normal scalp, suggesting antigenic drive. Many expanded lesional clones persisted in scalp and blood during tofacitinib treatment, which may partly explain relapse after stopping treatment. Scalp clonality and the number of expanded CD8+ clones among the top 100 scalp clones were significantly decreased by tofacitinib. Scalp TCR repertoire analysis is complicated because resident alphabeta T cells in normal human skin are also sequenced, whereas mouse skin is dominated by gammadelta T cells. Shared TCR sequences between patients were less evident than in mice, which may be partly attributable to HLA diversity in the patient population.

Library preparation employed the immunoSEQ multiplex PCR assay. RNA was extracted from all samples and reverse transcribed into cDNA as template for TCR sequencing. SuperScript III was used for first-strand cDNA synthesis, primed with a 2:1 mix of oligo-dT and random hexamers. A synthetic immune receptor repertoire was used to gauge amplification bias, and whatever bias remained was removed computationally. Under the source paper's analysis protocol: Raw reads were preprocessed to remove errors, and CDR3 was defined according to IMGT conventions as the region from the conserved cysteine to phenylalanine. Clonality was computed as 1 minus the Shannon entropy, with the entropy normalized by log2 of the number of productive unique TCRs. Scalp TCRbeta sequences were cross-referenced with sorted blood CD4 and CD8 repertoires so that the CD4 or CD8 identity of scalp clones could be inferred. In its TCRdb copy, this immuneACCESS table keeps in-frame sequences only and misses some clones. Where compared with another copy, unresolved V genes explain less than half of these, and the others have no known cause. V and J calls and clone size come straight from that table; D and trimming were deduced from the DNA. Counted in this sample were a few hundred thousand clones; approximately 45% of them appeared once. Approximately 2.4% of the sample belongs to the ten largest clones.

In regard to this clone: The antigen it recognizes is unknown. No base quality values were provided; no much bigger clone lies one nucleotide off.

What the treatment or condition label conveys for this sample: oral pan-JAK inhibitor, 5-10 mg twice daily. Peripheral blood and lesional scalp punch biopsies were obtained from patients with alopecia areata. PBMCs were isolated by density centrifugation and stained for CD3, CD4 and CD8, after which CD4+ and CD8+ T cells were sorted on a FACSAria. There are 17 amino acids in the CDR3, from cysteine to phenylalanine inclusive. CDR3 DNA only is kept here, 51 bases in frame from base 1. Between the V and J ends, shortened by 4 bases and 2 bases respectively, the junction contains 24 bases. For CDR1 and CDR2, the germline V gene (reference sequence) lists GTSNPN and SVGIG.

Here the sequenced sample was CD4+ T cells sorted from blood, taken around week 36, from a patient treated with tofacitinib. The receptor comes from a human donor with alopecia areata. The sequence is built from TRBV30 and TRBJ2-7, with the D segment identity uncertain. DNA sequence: TGTGCCTGGATGTTCCCTTCCGCAGCCAACAACCCCTACGAGCAGTACTTC. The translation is CAWMFPSAANNPYEQYF. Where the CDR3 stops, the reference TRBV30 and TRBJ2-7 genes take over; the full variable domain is SQTIHQWPATLVQPVGSPLSLECTVEGTSNPNLYWYRQAAGRGLQLLFYSVGIGQISSEVPQNLSASRPQDRQFILSSKKLLLSDSGFYLCAWMFPSAANNPYEQYFGPGTRLTVT.